This T cell receptor (beta chain) was captured by sequencing in a study of blood T cell repertoires in COVID-19. About the research overall: Material from acute and convalescent COVID-19 was sourced from the United States, Italy and Spain. T cells, B-cell-depleted T cells, or PBMCs provided the cDNA or gDNA that served as material.

The CDR3 has 18 residues. The V gene's germline CDR1 is SGHNT and CDR2 YYREEE (reference sequence). Germline trimming cut 4 bases from V and 6 bases from J; bases unmatched to any gene: 12. As handled by the study authors: Quantification of nucleated cells was approximated via reference gene primer amplification. Data came from immunoSEQ multiplex PCR; TCRdb stores just in-frame clones and leaves some out. Clone size and V and J calls were adopted from that table, with D and trimming inferred from the DNA. The sample consists of approximately 72,000 clones, around nine tenths of them appearing once. The chain links TRBV5-4 to TRBJ2-1, with TRBD2 matching 14 bases. The sequenced material came from peripheral blood. The clonotype comes from a woman in her sixties with acute or convalescent COVID-19. The DNA of the CDR3 is TGTGCCAGCAGCCGTGGTGGACTAGCGGGGGGAGATAGCAATGAGCAGTTCTTC. It is translated as CASSRGGLAGGDSNEQFF.